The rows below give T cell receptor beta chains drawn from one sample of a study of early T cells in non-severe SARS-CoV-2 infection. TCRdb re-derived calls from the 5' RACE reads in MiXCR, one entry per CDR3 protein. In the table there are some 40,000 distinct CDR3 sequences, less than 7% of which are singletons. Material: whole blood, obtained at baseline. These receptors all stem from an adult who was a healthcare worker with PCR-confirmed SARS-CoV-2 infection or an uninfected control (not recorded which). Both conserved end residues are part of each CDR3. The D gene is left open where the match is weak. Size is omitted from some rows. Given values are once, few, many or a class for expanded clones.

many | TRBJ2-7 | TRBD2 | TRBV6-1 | TGTGCCAGCAGTGAACGTAGCGGGGGGGCCTTTATTTTCTACGAGCAGTACTTC | CASSERSGGAFIFYEQYF
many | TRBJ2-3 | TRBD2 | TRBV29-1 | TGCAGCGGAGGACTAGCGACAGATACGCAGTATTTT | CSGGLATDTQYF
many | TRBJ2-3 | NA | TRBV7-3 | TGTGCCAGGTTCGACACGGACACAGATACGCAGTATTTT | CARFDTDTDTQYF
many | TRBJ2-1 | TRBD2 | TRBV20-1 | TGCAGTGCTTTTCCTAGCGGGGGGTACAATGAGCAGTTCTTC | CSAFPSGGYNEQFF
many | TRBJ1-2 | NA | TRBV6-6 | TGTGCCAGCAGTTACTCGGTCGGGGGCGGCTACACCTTC | CASSYSVGGGYTF
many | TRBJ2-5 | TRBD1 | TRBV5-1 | TGCGCCAGCAGCACGGTGACAGGGGGTTTGTCAGAGACCCAGTACTTC | CASSTVTGGLSETQYF
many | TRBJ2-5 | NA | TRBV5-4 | TGTGCCAGCAGCCTGGCCGGGGGCCAAGAGACCCAGTACTTC | CASSLAGGQETQYF
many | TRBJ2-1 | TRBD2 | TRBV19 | TGTGCCAGTAGTGACTCAGCGGGAGGGCCCTTTGAGCAGTTCTTC | CASSDSAGGPFEQFF
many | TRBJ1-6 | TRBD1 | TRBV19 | TGTGCCAGTAGTTCAGAGACAGGGCGGGATTCACCCCTCCACTTT | CASSSETGRDSPLHF
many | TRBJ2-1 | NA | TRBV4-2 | TGTGCCAGCAGCCGCAGTGCAGGCTTAAGTGCCAATGAGCAGTTCTTC | CASSRSAGLSANEQFF
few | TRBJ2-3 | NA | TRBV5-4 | TGTGCCAGCAGCTTTAGCGGACCCCAACGGGATACGCAGTATTTT | CASSFSGPQRDTQYF
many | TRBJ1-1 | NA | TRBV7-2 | TGTGCCAGCAGCCCGGAAGGAACGCTCGAAGCTTTCTTT | CASSPEGTLEAFF
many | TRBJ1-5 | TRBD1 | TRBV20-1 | TGCAGTGCTCAGGGGGGGGCAGTCAACAATCAGCCCCAGCATTTT | CSAQGGAVNNQPQHF
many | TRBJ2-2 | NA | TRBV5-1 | TGCGCCAGCAGCCGGGGCGGATCGAACACCGGGGAGCTGTTTTTT | CASSRGGSNTGELFF
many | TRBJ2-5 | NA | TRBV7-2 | TGTGCCAGCAGCCCCTGGGCTAGCGAAGGAGAGACCCAGTACTTC | CASSPWASEGETQYF
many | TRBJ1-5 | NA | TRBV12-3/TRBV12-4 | TGTGCCAGCAGTATAAACAGGGGCAATCAGCCCCAGCATTTT | CASSINRGNQPQHF
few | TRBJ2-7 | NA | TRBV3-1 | TGTGCCAGCAGCCAAGTACGTCGACAGGTCCTCGAGCAGTACTTC | CASSQVRRQVLEQYF
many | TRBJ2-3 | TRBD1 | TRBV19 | TGTGCCAGTAGTGTTACAGGGGCAGATACGCAGTATTTT | CASSVTGADTQYF
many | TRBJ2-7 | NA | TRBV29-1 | TGCAGCGTTGATTCCGGCTACGAGCAGTACTTC | CSVDSGYEQYF
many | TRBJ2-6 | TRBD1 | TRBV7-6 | TGTGCCAGCAGCCCTCTGGGACAGGGACTTATCTCTGGGGCCAACGTCCTGACTTTC | CASSPLGQGLISGANVLTF
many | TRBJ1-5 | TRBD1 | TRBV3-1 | TGTGCCAGCAGCCAAGGGACAGGGGGAAGCAATCAGCCCCAGCATTTT | CASSQGTGGSNQPQHF
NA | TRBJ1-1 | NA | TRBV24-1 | TGTGCCACCAGGGGCAGGGGGAACACTGAAGCTTTCTTT | CATRGRGNTEAFF
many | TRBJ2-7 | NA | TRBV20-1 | TGCAGTGCTCCCCAGCCAGGACTGGCTAGGGAGCAGTACTTC | CSAPQPGLAREQYF
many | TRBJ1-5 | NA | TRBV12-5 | TGTGCTAGTGGTTTGTTGGGTAGCAATCAGCCCCAGCATTTT | CASGLLGSNQPQHF
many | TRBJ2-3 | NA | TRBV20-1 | TGCAGTGCCCTCACCGATACGAGCAGAGATACGCAGTATTTT | CSALTDTSRDTQYF
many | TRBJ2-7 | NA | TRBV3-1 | TGTGCCAGCAGCCAGGGTTCCGGGACCCCACCTCGCGAGCAGTACTTC | CASSQGSGTPPREQYF
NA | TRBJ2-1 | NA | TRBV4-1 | TGCGCCAGCAGCCCTGGACAGCCTCTACACCCTTACAATGAGCAGTTCTTC | CASSPGQPLHPYNEQFF
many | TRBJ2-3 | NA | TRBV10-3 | TGTGCCATCAGGACCAAGTGGGAGACAGATACGCAGTATTTT | CAIRTKWETDTQYF
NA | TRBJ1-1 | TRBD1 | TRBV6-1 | TGTGCCAGCAGTTGGACAGGGGTAGGGACTGAAGCTTTCTTT | CASSWTGVGTEAFF
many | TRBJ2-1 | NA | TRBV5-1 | TGCGCCAGCAGCTTGGGTTGGCGGGGGACAGATGAGCAGTTCTTC | CASSLGWRGTDEQFF
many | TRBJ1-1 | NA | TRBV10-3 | TGTGCCATCAGTGAGGGATTCATGAACACTGAAGCTTTCTTT | CAISEGFMNTEAFF